Presented here are 5 T cell receptor beta chains from one specimen sequenced in a study of cytomegalovirus exposure and HLA in healthy donors. This PCR relied on a set of 60 Vbeta primers and 13 Jbeta primers. TCRdb's table, derived via immunoSEQ multiplex PCR, lists solely in-frame clones and lacks some. The sample has roughly 190,000 clones, around 85% seen once. The material sequenced was PBMCs. Every receptor here comes from a man between 45 and 60 years old in good health and CMV-seronegative.

This chain joins TRBV9 and TRBJ1-2; TRBD1 might be the D (5 bases). Trimming stripped 0 bases from V and 4 bases from J, with 10 bases between. Germline CDR1 SGDLS, CDR2 YYNGEE. The CDR3 contains 14 residues. CDR3 amino acids: CASSVVAGLYGYTF. For the CDR3, the DNA is TGTGCCAGCAGCGTAGTTGCAGGGCTCTATGGCTACACCTTC.

The rearrangement joins TRBV5-1 to TRBJ2-7, with 7 bases identical to TRBD1. CDR3 size: 15 residues. Germline V gene sequence: CDR1 SGHRS, CDR2 YFSETQ. V was pared by 4 bases and J by 0 bases, with 7 bases of the junction left unmatched. CDR3: CASSGGQSDSYEQYF. DNA of the CDR3: TGCGCCAGCAGCGGGGGACAGTCCGACTCCTACGAGCAGTACTTC.

This clone has just a few counts. The chain is built from TRBV7-2 and TRBJ2-3; 9 bases are a match to TRBD2. Looked up from germline, CDR1 is SGHTA and CDR2 is FQGNSA. Unmatched junction bases numbered 5, after V lost 5 bases and J lost 5 bases. The CDR3 runs 14 residues. DNA of the CDR3: TGTGCCAGCAGCGGTAGCGGGGGCTTAGATACGCAGTATTTT. The encoded protein is CASSGSGGLDTQYF.

The chain employs TRBV5-6 and TRBJ1-2; D is perhaps TRBD1 (5 bases). V was trimmed by 2 bases and J by 0 bases, leaving 14 bases between them. Germline loops: CDR1 SGHDT, CDR2 YYEEEE. The length of the CDR3 is 16 residues. The CDR3: CASSFSGILANYGYTF. CDR3 bases: TGTGCCAGCAGCTTCTCAGGGATTTTAGCTAACTATGGCTACACCTTC.

CDR3 sequence: CASRGGSGASYEQYF. Written as DNA, the CDR3 is TGTGCCAGCCGGGGGGGGTCGGGGGCATCCTACGAGCAGTACTTC. This chain connects TRBV6-5 to TRBJ2-7, with 8 nucleotides matching TRBD2. V was pared by 8 bases and J by 1 base, with 10 bases of the junction left unmatched. This CDR3 is built from 15 residues. Germline lookup yields CDR1 MNHEY and CDR2 SVGAGI.